These 17 T cell receptor beta chains were all obtained from the same sample, sequenced in a study of cytomegalovirus exposure and HLA in healthy donors. The PCR contained 60 Vbeta and 13 Jbeta primers. Profiled with immunoSEQ multiplex PCR; TCRdb holds only in-frame clones, not every one. Of tens of thousands of clones detected, 70% to 85% appear once; the ten largest clones hold roughly a tenth. The sequencing sample was made of PBMCs. These receptors were taken from a woman younger than 30 in good health and CMV-seropositive.

The V call is TRBV19, the J call TRBJ1-2; D is unclear. The CDR3 contains 13 residues. Germline V gene data show CDR1 as LNHDA and CDR2 as SQIVND (reference sequence). V was cut by 5 bases and J by 2 bases, with 9 bases left in between. The CDR3 loop reads CASSDIFNYGYTF. CDR3 sequence (DNA): TGTGCCAGTAGTGACATTTTCAACTATGGCTACACCTTC.

The chain joins TRBV23-1 to TRBJ2-4; perhaps TRBD2 as D (5 bases). TRBV23-1 is given ORF status, its function remaining uncertain. Trimming took 4 bases from V and 2 from J, leaving 9 bases between them. The length of the CDR3 is 14 residues. The CDR3 sequence: CASSPGISKNIQYF. In nucleotides, the CDR3 is TGCGCCAGCAGTCCCGGGATTTCCAAAAACATTCAGTACTTC.

This sequence joins TRBV6-4 and TRBJ2-2; 7 bases fit TRBD1. Germline-derived CDR1 and CDR2 are MRHNA and SNTAGT. J gave up 2 bases and V 0 bases, and 9 bases lay outside the gene matches. The CDR3 runs 18 residues. The CDR3 DNA reads as TGTGCCAGCAGTGACTCGAAACCCGGGACAGAAAACACCGGGGAGCTGTTTTTT. It specifies CASSDSKPGTENTGELFF.

J is TRBJ2-3 and V is TRBV6-1; TRBD2 aligns across 10 bases. From germline, CDR1 is MNHNS and CDR2 SASEGT. This CDR3 comprises 15 residues. The V and J ends lost 8 bases and 0 bases, in that order; junction bases with no gene match: 5. CDR3 residues: CASESLAGSTDTQYF. For the CDR3, the DNA is TGTGCCAGCGAATCACTAGCGGGGAGCACAGATACGCAGTATTTT.

The V call is TRBV6-1, the J call TRBJ2-7, with D possibly being TRBD2 (5 bases). This CDR3 has 15 residues. Trimming took off 6 bases at V and 6 bases at J, with 21 bases between the two ends. Germline V lookup: CDR1 MNHNS, CDR2 SASEGT. The CDR3 bases are TGTGCCAGCAGCGGCGAGGGTCTATCGGGTTCCGAGCAGTACTTC. As protein: CASSGEGLSGSEQYF.

With regard to this clone: Other DNA variants within this sample encode the same CDR3. The genes are TRBV6-1 and TRBJ2-6; D may be TRBD1 (6 bases). Trimming stripped 6 bases from V and 0 bases from J, with 9 bases between. This CDR3 spans 15 amino acids. The germline CDR1 and CDR2 sequences are MNHNS and SASEGT. The CDR3 bases are TGTGCCAGCAGGACAGGCGGCTCTGGGGCCAACGTCCTGACTTTC. Amino acid sequence: CASRTGGSGANVLTF.

The rearrangement links TRBV18 to TRBJ1-5, with D unresolved. The CDR3 extends over 14 amino acids. V was cut by 3 bases and J by 5 bases, with 11 bases left in between. CDR1 KGHSH and CDR2 LQKENI come from the germline V gene. CDR3 coding DNA: TGTGCCAGCTCACCGGGAGTTGGGGATCAGCCCCAGCATTTT. Residues: CASSPGVGDQPQHF. Drawing the rest from reference TRBV18 and TRBJ1-5, the complete variable domain is NAGVMQNPRHLVRRRGQEARLRCSPMKGHSHVYWYRQLPEEGLKFMVYLQKENIIDESGMPKERFSAEFPKEGPSILRIQQVVRGDSAAYFCASSPGVGDQPQHFGDGTRLSIL.

This clone was seen only a few times. The chain recombines TRBV4-3 with TRBJ2-7; 7 bases map to TRBD1. Unmatched junction bases numbered 6, after V lost 0 bases and J lost 7 bases. CDR3 length: 14 amino acids. Germline CDR1 reads LGHNA; CDR2 reads YSLEER. CDR3 nucleotides: TGCGCCAGCAGCCAAGAACAGGGGTCAAGGGAGCAGTACTTC. Its protein product is CASSQEQGSREQYF.

V is TRBV9 and J is TRBJ1-1; no firm D call. The CDR3 spans 12 residues. CDR1 and CDR2 from the germline V gene are SGDLS and YYNGEE. The V and J ends lost 4 bases and 11 bases respectively, with 15 bases between them. The CDR3 DNA reads as TGTGCCAGCAGCCCATCGGCGGGTATTGCTTTCTTT. Translating gives CASSPSAGIAFF.

This clone was counted once. This chain connects TRBV14 to TRBJ2-7, with 8 nucleotides matching TRBD1. J was trimmed by 3 bases and V by 5 bases; bases with no gene match: 9. The CDR3 runs 15 residues. The V gene's germline CDR1 is SGHDN and CDR2 FVKESK. The CDR3 loop is CASSSPGTGYYEQYF. The CDR3 DNA sequence: TGTGCCAGCAGCTCCCCCGGGACAGGTTACTACGAGCAGTACTTC.

This chain links TRBV7-8 with TRBJ2-1, with D tentatively TRBD2 (5 bases). The germline V and J ends were trimmed by 4 bases and 8 bases, with 21 bases remaining between them. There are 16 residues in the CDR3. Looked up from germline, CDR1 is SGHVS and CDR2 is FQNEAQ. The CDR3 here is CASSSGRGSIADEQFF. Here the CDR3 DNA reads TGTGCCAGCAGCTCGGGGAGAGGGAGCATCGCGGATGAGCAGTTCTTC.

The rearrangement links TRBV25-1 to TRBJ1-5; 10 bases agree with TRBD1. The junction had 9 bases not matched to a gene; V was cut back by 4 bases and J by 6 bases. CDR3 size: 16 residues. In germline, CDR1 is MGHDK, CDR2 SYGVNS. The CDR3 loop reads CASSGGQGPPGQPQHF. Here the CDR3 DNA reads TGTGCCAGCAGTGGGGGACAGGGGCCTCCGGGTCAGCCCCAGCATTTT.

The V and J genes are TRBV28 and TRBJ2-7, with 7 bases identical to TRBD1. V gave up 4 bases and J gave up 5 bases; unmatched junction bases: 5. The germline V gene has CDR1 MDHEN and CDR2 SYDVKM. This CDR3 is 13 amino acids long. The CDR3 is CASSSSDRDEQYF. The DNA for the CDR3 is TGTGCCAGCAGTTCCTCTGACAGGGACGAGCAGTACTTC.

This clone was found once. This sequence joins TRBV30 and TRBJ1-4, with D possibly TRBD1 on 6 matching bases. Trimming cost V 2 bases and J 6 bases, with 10 bases left between them. The germline CDR1 and CDR2 sequences are GTSNPN and SVGIG (reference sequence). CDR3 length equals 13 residues. The DNA for the CDR3 is TGTGCCTGGAGTCGGACAGATTATGAAAAACTGTTTTTT. Translated, it gives CAWSRTDYEKLFF. Looking up the rest from reference TRBV30 and TRBJ1-4 gives the full variable domain: SQTIHQWPATLVQPVGSPLSLECTVEGTSNPNLYWYRQAAGRGLQLLFYSVGIGQISSEVPQNLSASRPQDRQFILSSKKLLLSDSGFYLCAWSRTDYEKLFFGSGTQLSVL.

The chain is built from TRBV28 and TRBJ2-7; possible D gene TRBD1, 5 bases. The CDR3 runs to 14 residues. V lost 3 bases and J lost 2, with 11 bases in between. Germline V lookup: CDR1 MDHEN, CDR2 SYDVKM. The CDR3 loop reads CASSFGRAPYEQYF. The CDR3 bases are TGTGCCAGCAGTTTCGGCAGGGCCCCCTACGAGCAGTACTTC.

This chain connects TRBV4-3 to TRBJ1-2, with 10 bases identical to TRBD1. The CDR3 covers 15 residues. V lost 6 bases to trimming and J lost 3 bases; unmatched junction nucleotides: 7. CDR1 is LGHNA, CDR2 YSLEER, per germline. This CDR3 reads CASREGQGGYYGYTF. In DNA, the CDR3 is TGCGCCAGCAGGGAAGGACAGGGGGGCTACTATGGCTACACCTTC.

This chain links TRBV7-9 with TRBJ1-5; possibly TRBD1 for D (6 bases). There are 17 residues in the CDR3. CDR1 and CDR2 (germline): SEHNR, FQNEAQ (reference sequence). V lost 3 bases, J lost 6 bases, and 21 bases lay in between. The CDR3 protein is CASSFGDIGGVIQPQHF. The CDR3 DNA reads TGTGCCAGCAGCTTCGGGGACATTGGGGGAGTGATTCAGCCCCAGCATTTT.